These T cell receptor beta chains were read from a single sample in a study of cytomegalovirus exposure and HLA in healthy donors. Sequencing was performed with immunoSEQ multiplex PCR; in TCRdb, only in-frame clones are kept and a portion is missing. The table lists around 250,000 clones, roughly 89% of them singletons. The specimen sequenced was PBMCs. Receptors were obtained from a woman aged 18-35 years in good health and CMV-seronegative. Both conserved end residues are part of each CDR3. Fields, in order: J gene, V gene, CDR3 protein.

>TRBJ2-1|TRBV30
CAWKGWGGYNEQFF
>TRBJ1-4|TRBV6-1
CASPTGHSNEKLFF
>TRBJ2-5|TRBV28
CASSLPGTGQETQYF
>TRBJ1-2|TRBV28
CASSLAGRYGYTF
>TRBJ2-7|TRBV27
CASSSPGQGNYEQYF
>TRBJ1-5|TRBV28
CASSSRGAGQPQHF
>TRBJ2-5|TRBV7-6
CASSLAGGRETQYF
>TRBJ2-5|TRBV28
CASRHRTSKWGETQYF
>TRBJ2-7|TRBV28
CASIREQEQYF
>TRBJ2-1|TRBV7-2
CASSFYRAGEQFF
>TRBJ1-5|TRBV30
CAWSPGSTQPQHF
>TRBJ2-3|TRBV25-1
CASTPREDRPTDTQYF
>TRBJ2-7|TRBV7-2
CASSDTGTLRHEQYF
>TRBJ1-1|TRBV4-3
CASSQQVDTEAFF
>TRBJ2-5|TRBV11-3
CASSNGETQYF
>TRBJ2-1|TRBV5-1
CASSSRHPYNEQFF
>TRBJ1-1|TRBV7-9
CASSFRDRLNTEAFF
>TRBJ1-2|TRBV7-8
CASSLAQGVGGYTF
>TRBJ2-5|TRBV5-1
CASSSGQGKETQYF
>TRBJ2-7|TRBV28
CASSALLASSYEQYF
>TRBJ1-1|TRBV11-2
CASSSKGQGKNTEAFF
>TRBJ2-1|TRBV2
CASTRGLVGYNEQFF
>TRBJ2-3|TRBV11-2
CASSSPSGGAGDTQYF
>TRBJ1-2|TRBV7-9
CASSSGQGAAGYTF
>TRBJ1-6|TRBV5-1
CASSLISGSGNSPLHF
>TRBJ2-7|TRBV25-1
CASSEGTGAPEQYF
>TRBJ1-2|TRBV7-9
CASSFGGNGYTF
>TRBJ2-5|TRBV4-3
CASSQGGRETQYF
>TRBJ2-3|TRBV7-3
CASSLNGHSGGATDTQYF
>TRBJ1-2|TRBV6-5
CASSYSGRGDGYTF
>TRBJ2-5|TRBV5-4
CASSWTGGGETQYF
>TRBJ2-1|TRBV6-1
CATEGDYNEQFF
>TRBJ2-7|TRBV9
CASSAGLAYEQYF
>TRBJ1-2|TRBV7-2
CASSLGGQFYGYTF
>TRBJ2-3|TRBV2
CASSEAGGTDTQYF
>TRBJ2-5|TRBV29-1
CSVVLAGGLQETQYF
>TRBJ1-6|TRBV4-2
CASSQEPGQGASSPLHF
>TRBJ1-1|TRBV19
CASSEGQEETEAFF
>TRBJ1-1|TRBV6-5
CASRGSLIYTEAFF
>TRBJ1-5|TRBV19
CASSRGVDYSNQPQHF
>TRBJ2-7|TRBV27
CASSPLAYASYEQYF
>TRBJ1-4|TRBV2
CASSGQGVTNEKLFF
>TRBJ1-1|TRBV20-1
CSARPQRLEIF
>TRBJ2-7|TRBV6-5
CASSYSRNSYEQYF
>TRBJ1-3|TRBV5-1
CASSSTGTGYGNTIYF
>TRBJ1-5|TRBV9
CASSAGQGGQEPQHF
>TRBJ1-1|TRBV4-1
CASSHQPQGRVGAEAFF
>TRBJ1-1|TRBV28
CASSLGTGEAEAFF
>TRBJ1-4|TRBV15
CATSRDDRSREKLFF
>TRBJ1-6|TRBV9
CASSGRDSPLHF
>TRBJ1-6|TRBV25-1
CASSEPGQGRSPLHF
>TRBJ2-1|TRBV11-3
CASSLLPGGGASEQFF
>TRBJ1-2|TRBV7-3
CASSEGTGGGDGYTF
>TRBJ1-6|TRBV6-5
CASSYSADGGSPLHF
>TRBJ1-5|TRBV2
CASSAQNSNQPQHF
>TRBJ1-1|TRBV27
CASSPRLAAEAFF
>TRBJ1-6|TRBV6-1
CASSARVSPLHF
>TRBJ2-5|TRBV5-6
CASSLRLAGVETQYF